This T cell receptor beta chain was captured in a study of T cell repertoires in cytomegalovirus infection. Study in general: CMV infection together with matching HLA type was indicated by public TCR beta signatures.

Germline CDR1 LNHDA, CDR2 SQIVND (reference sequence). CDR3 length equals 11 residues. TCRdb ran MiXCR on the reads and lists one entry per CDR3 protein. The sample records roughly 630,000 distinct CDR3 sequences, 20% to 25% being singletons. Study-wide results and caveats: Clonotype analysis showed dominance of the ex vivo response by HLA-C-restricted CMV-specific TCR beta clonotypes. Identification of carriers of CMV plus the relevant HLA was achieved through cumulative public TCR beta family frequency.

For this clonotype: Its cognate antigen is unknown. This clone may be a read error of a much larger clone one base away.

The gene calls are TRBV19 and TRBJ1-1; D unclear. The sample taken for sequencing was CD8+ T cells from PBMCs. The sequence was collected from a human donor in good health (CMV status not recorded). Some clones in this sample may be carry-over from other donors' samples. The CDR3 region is CVSTEGTEAFF. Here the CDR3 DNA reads TGTGTCAGTACCGAGGGCACTGAAGCTTTCTTT.